This T cell receptor beta chain was recovered during a study of blood T cell repertoires in COVID-19. Only in-frame clones appear in the TCRdb table, and some are missing; sequencing was by immunoSEQ multiplex PCR. The data show about 110,000 clones, around 80% seen once. This clone was found once. This CDR3 contains 16 residues. CDR1 is KGHSH, CDR2 LQKENI, per germline. Losses at the gene ends were 2 bases for V and 0 bases for J; bases not matched to a gene: 6. Specimen: peripheral blood. This TCR derives from an elderly man with COVID-19, enrolled during active disease. The chain carries TRBV18 and TRBJ1-2; 7 positions match TRBD1. CDR3 nucleotide sequence: TGTGCCAGCTCACCAGCGACAGGGCCGTCTAACTATGGCTACACCTTC. It codes for CASSPATGPSNYGYTF.